The 12 T cell receptor beta chains given below trace back to one sample, sequenced in a study of Ad26.COV2.S vaccination and SARS-CoV-2 variants. Treatment: around 19 received Ad26.COV2.S at low or high dose, single or two shots; about five received placebo; per-sample allocation not given. Sampling happened 63 days after the first vaccine or placebo injection. Generated by immunoSEQ multiplex PCR, the TCRdb table keeps only in-frame clones and is missing some. The table has about half a million clones, 80% to 90% seen once. The sample here was peripheral blood, taken in a trial of Ad26.COV2.S vaccine versus placebo. These receptors originate from a person between 18 and 59 years old who received the Ad26.COV2.S COVID-19 vaccine or a placebo.

This chain connects TRBV7-2 to TRBJ2-1; D may correspond to TRBD1 or TRBD2 (5 bases each). V lost 5 bases to trimming and J lost 4 bases, with 12 bases between them. The length of the CDR3 is 14 residues. Germline-derived CDR1 and CDR2 are SGHTA and FQGNSA. The CDR3 sequence: CASSRRDPYNEQFF. The DNA of the CDR3 is TGTGCCAGCAGCAGACGGGACCCTTACAATGAGCAGTTCTTC.

This sequence joins TRBV20-1 and TRBJ1-2; no clear D gene. There are 11 residues in the CDR3. V was trimmed by 4 bases and J by 4 bases, leaving 7 bases between them. In germline, CDR1 is DFQATT, CDR2 SNEGSKA (reference sequence). The DNA of the CDR3 is TGCAGTGCTACACAGTCCTATGGCTACACCTTC. It is translated as CSATQSYGYTF.

CDR3 region: CASSVVGRGTDEQFF. CDR3 sequence (DNA): TGTGCCAGCAGCGTAGTAGGTCGGGGCACGGATGAGCAGTTCTTC. This sequence joins TRBV9 and TRBJ2-1; tentatively, D is TRBD1 or TRBD2 (5 bases each). Trimming took off 0 bases at V and 8 bases at J, with 15 bases between the two ends. This CDR3 spans 15 amino acids. CDR1 and CDR2 from the germline V gene are SGDLS and YYNGEE.

The table lists this clone with a count of one. This chain joins TRBV5-8 and TRBJ2-2, with D unresolved. The CDR3 runs 14 residues. Trimming left V 4 bases short and J 7 bases short, with 14 bases between. Germline V gene lookup returns CDR1 SGHTS and CDR2 YDEGEE. The DNA of the CDR3 is TGTGCCAGCAGCCCCTCGTACGAGTTCGGGGAGCTGTTTTTT. This gives the protein CASSPSYEFGELFF.

The chain carries TRBV19 and TRBJ2-1; 12 bases agree with TRBD2. CDR1 and CDR2 from the germline V gene are LNHDA and SQIVND (reference sequence). This CDR3 comprises 17 residues. V shed 6 bases and J 6 bases; nucleotides not matched to a gene: 12. DNA for the CDR3: TGTGCCAGTAGGCTAACTAGCGGGGGGTCCCTCGGCAATGAGCAGTTCTTC. It yields the protein CASRLTSGGSLGNEQFF.

V gene TRBV6-5 combines with J gene TRBJ2-1; no firm D call. The CDR3 is 13 residues long. Trimming took 6 bases from V and 3 from J, leaving 9 bases between them. In germline, CDR1 is MNHEY, CDR2 SVGAGI. The CDR3 DNA follows: TGTGCCAGCAGCCGAGACAACTACAATGAGCAGTTCTTC. It specifies CASSRDNYNEQFF.

The genes are TRBV12-3 or TRBV12-4 and TRBJ1-4; D is uncertain. CDR3 length equals 11 residues. Between the trimmed V and J ends, which lost 3 bases and 6 bases, there was a span of 2 bases. The CDR3 nucleotides read TGTGCCAGCAGTTTCGATGAAAAACTGTTTTTT. Translated: CASSFDEKLFF.

The V call is TRBV6-5, the J call TRBJ2-2, with no clear D. V lost 8 bases and J 6 bases, leaving 13 bases between the germline ends. CDR3 length equals 13 residues. CDR1 and CDR2 (germline): MNHEY, SVGAGI. The CDR3 nucleotides are TGTGCCAGCGGGTTTCGGAATGCCGGGGAGCTGTTTTTT. As protein: CASGFRNAGELFF.

As for this clone: Other DNA sequences in this specimen translate into the identical CDR3. The rearrangement uses TRBV28 and TRBJ2-2; D gene unclear. Trimming pared 6 bases from V and 7 bases from J, leaving 9 bases between. The CDR3 runs to 12 residues. Germline CDR1 and CDR2: MDHEN and SYDVKM. CDR3 bases: TGTGCCAGCAGCCTAAATGTCGGGGAGCTGTTTTTT. This codes for CASSLNVGELFF.

The CDR3 loop reads CASASRVGGEQYF. CDR3 sequence (DNA): TGCGCCAGCGCCAGCAGGGTCGGAGGCGAGCAGTACTTC. The chain employs TRBV4-1 and TRBJ2-7, with D possibly called TRBD1 or TRBD2 (5 bases each). Germline assignment: CDR1 MGHRA and CDR2 YSYEKL. Trimming stripped 8 bases from V and 6 bases from J, with 17 bases between. The CDR3 length is 13 residues.

The chain combines TRBV6-6 with TRBJ2-7, with D perhaps TRBD1 or TRBD2 (5 bases each). The CDR3 covers 15 residues. Between the trimmed V and J ends, which lost 5 bases and 7 bases, there was a span of 21 bases. The germline gives CDR1 MNHNY, CDR2 SVGAGI (reference sequence). The DNA of the CDR3 is TGTGCCAGCAGTGACAGTGGGGGAGTACCTAATGAGCAGTACTTC. It is translated as CASSDSGGVPNEQYF.

This clone was seen more than once but under ten times. The chain joins TRBV28 to TRBJ1-6; TRBD1 matches 7 bases. V shed 9 bases, J shed 3 bases, and the junction held 8 bases outside the gene matches. The length of the CDR3 is 15 residues. Germline values: CDR1 MDHEN, CDR2 SYDVKM. Here the CDR3 DNA reads TGTGCCAGTGTGGCCCCAGGGGGCTATAATTCACCCCTCCACTTT. This translates into CASVAPGGYNSPLHF.